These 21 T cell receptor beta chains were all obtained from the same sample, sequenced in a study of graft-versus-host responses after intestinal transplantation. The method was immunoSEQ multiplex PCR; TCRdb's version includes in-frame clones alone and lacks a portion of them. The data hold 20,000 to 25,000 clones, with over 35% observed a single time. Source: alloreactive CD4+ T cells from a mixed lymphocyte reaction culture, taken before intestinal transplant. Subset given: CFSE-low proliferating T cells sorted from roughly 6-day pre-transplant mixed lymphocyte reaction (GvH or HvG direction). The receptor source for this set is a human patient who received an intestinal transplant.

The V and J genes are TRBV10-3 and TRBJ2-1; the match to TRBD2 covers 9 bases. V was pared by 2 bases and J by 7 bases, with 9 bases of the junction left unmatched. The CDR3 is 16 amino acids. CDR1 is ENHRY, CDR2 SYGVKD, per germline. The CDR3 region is CAISEPSAGGSNEQFF. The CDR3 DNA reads TGTGCCATCAGTGAGCCGAGTGCGGGAGGGTCTAATGAGCAGTTCTTC.

CDR3 nucleotides: TGTGCCAGCAGCTTCGGGACTAGCGGATTCACAGATACGCAGTATTTT. This gives the protein CASSFGTSGFTDTQYF. V and J are TRBV11-3 and TRBJ2-3; 11 bases are shared with TRBD2. Trimming took 3 bases from V and 2 from J; bases not matched to a gene: 4. CDR1 is SGHNT and CDR2 is YENEEA in the germline V gene. The CDR3 runs to 16 residues.

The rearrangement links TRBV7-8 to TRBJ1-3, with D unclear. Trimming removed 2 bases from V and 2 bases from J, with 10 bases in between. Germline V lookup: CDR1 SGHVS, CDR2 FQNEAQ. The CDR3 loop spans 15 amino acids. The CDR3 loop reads CASSLFWAAGNTIYF. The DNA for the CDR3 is TGTGCCAGCAGCTTATTTTGGGCAGCTGGAAACACCATATATTTT.

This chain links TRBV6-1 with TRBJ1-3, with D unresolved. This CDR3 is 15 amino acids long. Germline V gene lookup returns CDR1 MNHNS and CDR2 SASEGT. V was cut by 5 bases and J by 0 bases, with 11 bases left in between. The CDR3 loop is CASSPQYVSGNTIYF. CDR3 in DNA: TGTGCCAGCAGTCCACAGTACGTCTCTGGAAACACCATATATTTT.

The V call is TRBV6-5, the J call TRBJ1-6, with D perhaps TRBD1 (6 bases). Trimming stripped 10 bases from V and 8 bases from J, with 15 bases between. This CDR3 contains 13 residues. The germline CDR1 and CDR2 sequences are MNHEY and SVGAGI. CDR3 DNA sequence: TGTGCCACGCTACAGGGACGTTATTCACCCCTCCACTTT. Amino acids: CATLQGRYSPLHF.

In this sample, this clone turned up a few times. The CDR3 here is CASSKEGRGRTGELFF. The CDR3 DNA reads as TGTGCCAGCAGCAAAGAGGGCAGGGGGCGAACCGGGGAGCTGTTTTTT. J is TRBJ2-2 and V is TRBV21-1; TRBD1 reflects the table's D call only, with no check against the DNA. TRBV21-1 corresponds to a pseudogene. The CDR3 totals 16 residues.

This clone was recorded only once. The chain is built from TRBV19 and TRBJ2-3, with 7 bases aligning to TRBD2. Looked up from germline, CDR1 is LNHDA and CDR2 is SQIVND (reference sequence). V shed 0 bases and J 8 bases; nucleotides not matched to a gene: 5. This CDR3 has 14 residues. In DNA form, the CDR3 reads TGTGCCAGTAGTATAGACGGGGCGGGAGCTACGCAGTATTTT. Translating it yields CASSIDGAGATQYF.

CDR3 in DNA: TGTGCCAGCAGCTTTCGGGGACAAACCTACGAGCAGTACTTC. Amino acids: CASSFRGQTYEQYF. The rearrangement joins TRBV7-8 to TRBJ2-7, with a weak D call TRBD1 (6 bases). The CDR3 sequence is 14 residues long. CDR1 is SGHVS, CDR2 FQNEAQ, per germline. V dropped 3 bases and J dropped 2 bases, with 11 bases sitting between them.

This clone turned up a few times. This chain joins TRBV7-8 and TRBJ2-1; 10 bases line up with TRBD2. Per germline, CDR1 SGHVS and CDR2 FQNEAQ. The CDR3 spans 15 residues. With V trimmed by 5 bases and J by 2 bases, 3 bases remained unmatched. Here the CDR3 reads CASSRTSGAYNEQFF. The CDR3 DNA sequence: TGTGCCAGCAGCCGAACTAGCGGGGCCTACAATGAGCAGTTCTTC.

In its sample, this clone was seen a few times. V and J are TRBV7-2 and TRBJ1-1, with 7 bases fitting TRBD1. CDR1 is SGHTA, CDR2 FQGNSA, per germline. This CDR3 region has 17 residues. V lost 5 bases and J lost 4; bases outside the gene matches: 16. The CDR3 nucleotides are TGTGCCAGCAGCCTATGGACAGGCCGAGGTTTTATCACTGAAGCTTTCTTT. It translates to CASSLWTGRGFITEAFF.

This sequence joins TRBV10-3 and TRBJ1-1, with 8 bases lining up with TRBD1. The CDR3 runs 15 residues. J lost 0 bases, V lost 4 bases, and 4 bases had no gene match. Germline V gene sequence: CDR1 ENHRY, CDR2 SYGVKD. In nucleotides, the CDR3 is TGTGCCATCAGTGTACGACAGGGGATGAACACTGAAGCTTTCTTT. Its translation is CAISVRQGMNTEAFF.

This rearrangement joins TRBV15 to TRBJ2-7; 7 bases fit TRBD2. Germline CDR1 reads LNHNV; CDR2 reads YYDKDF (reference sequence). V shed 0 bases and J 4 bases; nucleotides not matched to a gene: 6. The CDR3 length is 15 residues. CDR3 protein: CATSRDGTKVYEQYF. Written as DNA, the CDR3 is TGTGCCACCAGCAGAGATGGGACTAAGGTGTACGAGCAGTACTTC. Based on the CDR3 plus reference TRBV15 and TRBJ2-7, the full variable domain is DAMVIQNPRYQVTQFGKPVTLSCSQTLNHNVMYWYQQKSSQAPKLLFHYYDKDFNNEADTPDNFQSRRPNTSFCFLDIRSPGLGDTAMYLCATSRDGTKVYEQYFGPGTRLTVT.

CDR3: CASSQASGTGIYNEQFF. In DNA, the CDR3 is TGCGCCAGCAGCCAAGCTTCGGGGACAGGGATCTACAATGAGCAGTTCTTC. The V and J genes are TRBV4-3 and TRBJ2-1; TRBD1 matches at 9 bases. Losses at the gene ends were 1 base for V and 3 bases for J; bases not matched to a gene: 7. Germline assignment: CDR1 LGHNA and CDR2 YSLEER. This CDR3 spans 17 amino acids.

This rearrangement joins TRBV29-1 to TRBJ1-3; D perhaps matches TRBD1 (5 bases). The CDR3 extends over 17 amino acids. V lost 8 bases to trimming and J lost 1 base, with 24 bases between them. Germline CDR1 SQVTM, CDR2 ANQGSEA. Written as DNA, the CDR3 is TGCAGCCCAACCCCCTCCCGGGCAGGGAGGTCTGGAAACACCATATATTTT. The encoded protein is CSPTPSRAGRSGNTIYF.

For the CDR3, the DNA is TGTGCCTGGTCGGTAGCCTACTATCCTTCTTCACCTAGCGAGCAGTACTTC. Encoded protein: CAWSVAYYPSSPSEQYF. The chain combines TRBV30 with TRBJ2-7; D not certain. The CDR3 runs to 17 residues. Germline V gives CDR1 GTSNPN, CDR2 SVGIG (reference sequence). The ends were cut back, 5 bases at V and 6 bases at J, with 29 bases in the middle. The whole variable domain, remainder taken from reference TRBV30 and TRBJ2-7, is SQTIHQWPATLVQPVGSPLSLECTVEGTSNPNLYWYRQAAGRGLQLLFYSVGIGQISSEVPQNLSASRPQDRQFILSSKKLLLSDSGFYLCAWSVAYYPSSPSEQYFGPGTRLTVT.

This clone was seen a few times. The CDR3 DNA reads as TGTGCCAGCAAGTCACAGGGGGCCGTTCTTGAAGCTTTCTTT. As protein: CASKSQGAVLEAFF. J is TRBJ1-1 and V is TRBV6-5; TRBD1 matches 9 bases. The CDR3 contains 14 residues. The trim removed 7 bases at V and 7 bases at J, leaving 10 bases unmatched. In germline, CDR1 is MNHEY, CDR2 SVGAGI.

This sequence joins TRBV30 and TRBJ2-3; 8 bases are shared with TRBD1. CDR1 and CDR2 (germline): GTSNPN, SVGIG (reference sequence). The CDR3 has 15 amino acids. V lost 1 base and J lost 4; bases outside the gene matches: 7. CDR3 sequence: CAWSEGQGAADTQYF. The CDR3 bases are TGTGCCTGGAGTGAGGGTCAGGGGGCAGCAGATACGCAGTATTTT.

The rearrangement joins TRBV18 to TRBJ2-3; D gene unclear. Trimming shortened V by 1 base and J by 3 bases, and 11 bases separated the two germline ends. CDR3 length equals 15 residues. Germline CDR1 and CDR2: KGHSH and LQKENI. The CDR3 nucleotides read TGTGCCAGCTCACCACTATATCTGCAGACAGATACGCAGTATTTT. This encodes CASSPLYLQTDTQYF.

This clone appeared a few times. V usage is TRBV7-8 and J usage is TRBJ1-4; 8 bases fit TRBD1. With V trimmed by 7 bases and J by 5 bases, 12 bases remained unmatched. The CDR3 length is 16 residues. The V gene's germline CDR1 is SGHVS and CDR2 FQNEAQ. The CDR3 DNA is TGTGCCAGCACCCCAAGTTGGGGACAGGTCAATGAAAAACTGTTTTTT. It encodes CASTPSWGQVNEKLFF.

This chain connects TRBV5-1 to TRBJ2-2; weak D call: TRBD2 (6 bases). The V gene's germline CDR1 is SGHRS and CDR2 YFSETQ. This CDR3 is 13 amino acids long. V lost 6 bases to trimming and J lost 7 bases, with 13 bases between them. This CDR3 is CASKAGWGGELFF. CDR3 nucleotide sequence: TGCGCCAGCAAGGCGGGATGGGGCGGGGAGCTGTTTTTT.

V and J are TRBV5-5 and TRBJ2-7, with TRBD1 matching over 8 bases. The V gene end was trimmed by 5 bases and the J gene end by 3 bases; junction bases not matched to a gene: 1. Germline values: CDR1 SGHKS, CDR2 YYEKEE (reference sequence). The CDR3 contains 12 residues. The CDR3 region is CASRQGVYEQYF. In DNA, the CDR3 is TGTGCCAGCAGACAGGGGGTCTACGAGCAGTACTTC.